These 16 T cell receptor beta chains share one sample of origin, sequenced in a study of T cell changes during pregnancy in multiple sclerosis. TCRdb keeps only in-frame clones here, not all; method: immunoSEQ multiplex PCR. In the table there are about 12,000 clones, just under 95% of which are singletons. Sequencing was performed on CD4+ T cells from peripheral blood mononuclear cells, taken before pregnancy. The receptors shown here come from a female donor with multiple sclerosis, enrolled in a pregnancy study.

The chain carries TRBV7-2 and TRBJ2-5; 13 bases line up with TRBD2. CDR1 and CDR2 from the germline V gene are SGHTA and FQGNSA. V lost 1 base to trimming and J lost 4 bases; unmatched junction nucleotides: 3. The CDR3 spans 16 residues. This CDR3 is CASSLGGLAGLETQYF. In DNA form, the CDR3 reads TGTGCCAGCAGCTTAGGGGGACTAGCGGGGTTAGAGACCCAGTACTTC.

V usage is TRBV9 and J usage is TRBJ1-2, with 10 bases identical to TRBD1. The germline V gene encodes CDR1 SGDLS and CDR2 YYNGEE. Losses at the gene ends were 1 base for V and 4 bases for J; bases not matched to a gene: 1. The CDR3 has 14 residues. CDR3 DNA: TGTGCCAGCAGCGTAAGGACAGGGGGCTATGGCTACACCTTC. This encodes CASSVRTGGYGYTF.

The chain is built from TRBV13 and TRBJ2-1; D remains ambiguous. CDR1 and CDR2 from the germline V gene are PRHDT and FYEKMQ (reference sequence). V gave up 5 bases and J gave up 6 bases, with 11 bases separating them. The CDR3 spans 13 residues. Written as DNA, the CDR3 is TGTGCCAGCAGCCAGACTCCACCCAATGAGCAGTTCTTC. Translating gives CASSQTPPNEQFF.

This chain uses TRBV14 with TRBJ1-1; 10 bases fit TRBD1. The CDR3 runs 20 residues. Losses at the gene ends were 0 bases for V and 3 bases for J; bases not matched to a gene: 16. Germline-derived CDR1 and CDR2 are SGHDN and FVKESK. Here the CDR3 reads CASSQEATRDRGRGHTEAFF. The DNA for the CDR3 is TGTGCCAGCAGCCAAGAAGCGACCCGGGACAGGGGTCGTGGGCACACTGAAGCTTTCTTT.

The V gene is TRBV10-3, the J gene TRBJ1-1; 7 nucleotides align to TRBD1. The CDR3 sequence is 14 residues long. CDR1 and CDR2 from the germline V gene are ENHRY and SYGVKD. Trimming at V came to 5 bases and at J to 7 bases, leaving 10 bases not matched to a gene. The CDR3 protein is CAISSHDRVVEAFF. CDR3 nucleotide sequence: TGTGCCATCAGTTCTCACGACAGGGTTGTTGAAGCTTTCTTT.

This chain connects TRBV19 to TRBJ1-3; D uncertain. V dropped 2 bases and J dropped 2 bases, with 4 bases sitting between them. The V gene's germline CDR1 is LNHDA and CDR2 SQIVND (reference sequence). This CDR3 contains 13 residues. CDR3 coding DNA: TGTGCCAGTAGTATAACAACTGGAAACACCATATATTTT. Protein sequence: CASSITTGNTIYF.

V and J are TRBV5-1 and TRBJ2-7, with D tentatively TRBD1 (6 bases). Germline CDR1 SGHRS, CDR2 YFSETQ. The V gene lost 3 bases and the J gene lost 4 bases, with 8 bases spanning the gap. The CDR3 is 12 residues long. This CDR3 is CASSSQGYEQYF. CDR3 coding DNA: TGCGCCAGCAGCTCACAGGGATACGAGCAGTACTTC.

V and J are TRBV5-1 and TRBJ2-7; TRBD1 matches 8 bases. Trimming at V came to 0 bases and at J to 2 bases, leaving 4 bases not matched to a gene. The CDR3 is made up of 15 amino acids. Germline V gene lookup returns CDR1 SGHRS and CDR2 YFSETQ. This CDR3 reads CASSLAGQGTYEQYF. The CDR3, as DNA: TGCGCCAGCAGCTTGGCAGGACAGGGAACCTACGAGCAGTACTTC.

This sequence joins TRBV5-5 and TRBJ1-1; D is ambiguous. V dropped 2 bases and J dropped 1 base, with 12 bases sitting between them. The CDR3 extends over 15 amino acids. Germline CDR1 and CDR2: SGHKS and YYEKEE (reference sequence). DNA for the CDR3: TGTGCCAGCAGCTTAGTAAGTAGTCAGAACACTGAAGCTTTCTTT. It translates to CASSLVSSQNTEAFF.

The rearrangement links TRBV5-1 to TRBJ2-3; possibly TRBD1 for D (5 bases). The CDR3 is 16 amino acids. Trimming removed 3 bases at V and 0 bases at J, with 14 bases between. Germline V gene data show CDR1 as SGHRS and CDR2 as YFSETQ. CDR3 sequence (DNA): TGCGCCAGCAGCTCCGGACACTTTACTAGCACAGATACGCAGTATTTT. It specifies CASSSGHFTSTDTQYF.

The CDR3 DNA reads TGTGCCAGCAGACCTGGGGACAGGATGAACACTGAAGCTTTCTTT. Protein: CASRPGDRMNTEAFF. The chain recombines TRBV6-5 with TRBJ1-1; 8 nucleotides line up with TRBD1. This CDR3 has 15 amino acids. V shed 6 bases, J shed 0 bases, and the junction held 6 bases outside the gene matches. From germline, CDR1 is MNHEY and CDR2 SVGAGI.

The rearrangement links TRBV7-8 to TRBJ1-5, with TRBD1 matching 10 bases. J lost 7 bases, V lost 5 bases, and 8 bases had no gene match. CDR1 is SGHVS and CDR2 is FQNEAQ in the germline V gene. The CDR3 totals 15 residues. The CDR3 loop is CASSASTGGSQPQHF. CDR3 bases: TGTGCCAGCAGCGCATCGACAGGGGGCAGCCAGCCCCAGCATTTT.

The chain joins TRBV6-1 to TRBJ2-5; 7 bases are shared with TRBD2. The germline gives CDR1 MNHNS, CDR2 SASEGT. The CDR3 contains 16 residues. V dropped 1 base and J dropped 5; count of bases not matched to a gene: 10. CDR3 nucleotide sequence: TGTGCCAGCAGTGAAGACACCGGGACTATTAGGGAGACCCAGTACTTC. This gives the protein CASSEDTGTIRETQYF.

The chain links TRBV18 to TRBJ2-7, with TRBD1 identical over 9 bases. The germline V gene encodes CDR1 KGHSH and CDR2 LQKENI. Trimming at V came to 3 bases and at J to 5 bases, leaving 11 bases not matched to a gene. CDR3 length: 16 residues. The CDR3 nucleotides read TGTGCCAGCTCACCGTTCCGGGACAGGGTAATGGACGAGCAGTACTTC. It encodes CASSPFRDRVMDEQYF.

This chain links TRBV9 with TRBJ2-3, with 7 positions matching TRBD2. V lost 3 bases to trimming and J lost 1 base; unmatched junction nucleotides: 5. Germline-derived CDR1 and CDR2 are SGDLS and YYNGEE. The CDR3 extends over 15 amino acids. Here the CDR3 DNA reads TGTGCCAGCAGCGCTATGGCGGGGGGCACAGATACGCAGTATTTT. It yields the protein CASSAMAGGTDTQYF. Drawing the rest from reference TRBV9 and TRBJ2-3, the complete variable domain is DSGVTQTPKHLITATGQRVTLRCSPRSGDLSVYWYQQSLDQGLQFLIQYYNGEERAKGNILERFSAQQFPDLHSELNLSSLELGDSALYFCASSAMAGGTDTQYFGPGTRLTVL.

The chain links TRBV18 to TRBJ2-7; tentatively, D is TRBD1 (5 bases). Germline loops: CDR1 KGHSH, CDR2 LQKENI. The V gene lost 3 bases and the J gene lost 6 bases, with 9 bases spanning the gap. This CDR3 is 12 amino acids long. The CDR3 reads CASSPREGEQYF. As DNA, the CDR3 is TGTGCCAGCTCACCCAGGGAAGGCGAGCAGTACTTC.